This TCR beta chain was observed in a study of blood T cell repertoires in COVID-19. Across the whole study: Both acute and convalescent COVID-19 samples were obtained from the United States, Italy and Spain. In each case, the material was cDNA or gDNA derived from T cells, B-cell-depleted T cells, or PBMCs.

Under the authors' procedure: From reference gene primer amplification, estimates of nucleated cell counts were derived. Sequencing used immunoSEQ multiplex PCR; TCRdb keeps in-frame clones, though not all of them. V and J calls and clone size are copied from that table; D and trimming were computed from the DNA. The sample holds about 210,000 clones, about 83% seen once. The CDR3 consists of 16 residues. The V end lost 2 bases, the J end lost 6 bases, and 16 bases lay between the germline ends. The germline gives CDR1 LGHDT, CDR2 YNNKEL (reference sequence). The chain employs TRBV3-1 (or the pseudogene TRBV3-2) and TRBJ2-2, with a possible D match to TRBD1 (6 bases). The sample taken for sequencing was peripheral blood. The receptor was isolated from a woman between 45 and 60 years old with active or convalescent COVID-19. CDR3: CASSQSKTGSPGELFF. In DNA, the CDR3 is TGTGCCAGCAGCCAAAGTAAAACAGGGAGCCCCGGGGAGCTGTTTTTT.